This entry describes one T cell receptor (beta chain). This sample was included in a study of OX40 agonist ivuxolimab in advanced cancers. Anyone with autoimmune disease history or systemic immunosuppression was excluded. Using immunoSEQ multiplex PCR, the repertoire was profiled, and TCRdb retains in-frame clones only, with some absent. The data show some 94,000 clones, with 90% to 96% seen just once and just over 2% held by the top ten. This receptor was taken from an adult with an advanced solid tumor such as melanoma, head and neck, liver or kidney cancer. The input for sequencing was CD4+ or CD8+ T cells sorted from blood, taken in a trial of the OX40 agonist ivuxolimab.

Here the CDR3 DNA reads TGTGCCAGCAGCTGGGGGGACAGCTCTGGAAACACCATATATTTT. Its translation is CASSWGDSSGNTIYF. This sequence joins TRBV7-6 and TRBJ1-3; 7 nucleotides match TRBD1. CDR1 and CDR2 from the germline V gene are SGHVS and FNYEAQ. The CDR3 runs to 15 residues. V dropped 4 bases and J dropped 0; count of bases not matched to a gene: 3.